This T cell receptor (beta chain) is drawn from a study of T cells in tuberculosis. Looking at the study overall: CD1B tetramers identified T cells specific for mycobacterial lipid GMM.

Germline assignment: CDR1 SNHLY and CDR2 FYNNEI. Trimming removed 7 bases at V and 0 bases at J, with 10 bases between. The CDR3 totals 14 residues. Time point indicated: new active TB diagnosis, blood taken before or within 7 days of starting treatment. Overall study findings and caveats: Shorter CDR3-alpha in active tuberculosis partly drove smaller distances. Smaller distances to GMM-specific TCRs suggested their expansion in active tuberculosis. Selection depended on which cryopreserved specimens were available.

Data came from immunoSEQ multiplex PCR; TCRdb stores just in-frame clones and leaves some out. This sample has roughly 30,000 clones, with roughly 86% found just once. This clone was picked up a small number of times. Its matching antigen is unknown. The chain recombines TRBV2 with TRBJ1-5, with unresolved D. The origin of this receptor is an adult with tuberculosis. The sample here was PBMCs, taken at tuberculosis diagnosis. CDR3 sequence (DNA): TGTGCCAGCACCGTACAAACTAGCAATCAGCCCCAGCATTTT. It yields the protein CASTVQTSNQPQHF. The full variable domain, in which reference TRBV2 and TRBJ1-5 provide the parts outside the CDR3, is EPEVTQTPSHQVTQMGQEVILRCVPISNHLYFYWYRQILGQKVEFLVSFYNNEISEKSEIFDDQFSVERPDGSNFTLKIRSTKLEDSAMYFCASTVQTSNQPQHFGDGTRLSIL.